The present TCR beta chain was sequenced within a study of regulatory T cells in long-lasting Graves disease. Library construction for TCR beta used iRepertoire HTBI primers and Arm-PCR of CDR3 regions. TCRdb independently ran MiXCR on the multiplex PCR reads; one entry per CDR3 protein. The sample consists of roughly 530,000 distinct CDR3 sequences, about 16% of them appearing once. The sample's time point: newly diagnosed GD, antithyroid drugs for less than 3 months. PBMC-derived RNA was used for the TCR library. This CDR3 region has 15 residues. CDR1 and CDR2 from the germline V gene are SGHVS and FNYEAQ. After removal of 2 bases from V and 8 bases from J, the junction contained 6 bases not matched to a gene. This clonotype was picked up many times. The same sample was also studied in work on T cells in Graves' hyperthyroidism and ophthalmopathy.

The origin of this receptor is a woman aged 40 to 65 with Graves disease. Source: peripheral blood mononuclear cells (PBMCs), taken at new diagnosis, from a patient treated with antithyroid drugs. V and J are TRBV7-6 and TRBJ1-4, with 9 bases fitting TRBD1. CDR3 residues: CASSLRRQGGEKLFF. The CDR3 region has the DNA TGTGCCAGCAGCTTACGCCGACAGGGGGGGGAAAAACTGTTTTTT.